The clone carrying this T cell receptor (beta chain) was recorded a few times. Its specificity is not known. The record originates from a study of T-cell reconstitution after alpha-beta-depleted transplantation in children. General study results and limits: Surviving recipient T cells and intrathymic progenitors accounted for some patients' high TCRbeta diversity at day 60. Expanded graft clones numbering several hundred reportedly gave rise to alpha-beta T cells about two months after transplant. When one year had passed after transplant, most T-cell counts and diversity came from newly produced T cells.

Unique molecular identifiers were used to barcode this TCRbeta library. TCRdb ran MiXCR on the PCR reads and lists one entry per CDR3 protein. The repertoire holds roughly 350,000 distinct CDR3 sequences, roughly 16% seen once, with about 41% in the top ten. The sample in question was PBMCs, mostly from graft donor cells, obtained 360 days after TCRalphabeta/CD19-depleted stem cell transplant. The clonotype originates from a male patient between 2 and 15 years old who had a stem cell transplant for acute lymphoblastic leukemia, so the T cells may come from the graft donor.

DNA of the CDR3: TGTGCCAGCAGCCAAGTTAGCTCTGGAAACACCATATATTTT. This codes for CASSQVSSGNTIYF. The V gene is TRBV4-2, the J gene TRBJ1-3, with unresolved D. The CDR3 runs 14 residues. Germline CDR1 LGHNA, CDR2 YNFKEQ. Deletions cut 1 base from V and 0 bases from J, with 4 bases between.